This TCR beta chain was sequenced in a study of beta chain features in type 1 diabetes. General study findings and limits: TCRB CDR3s from Type 1 diabetes patients were moderately but significantly shorter in all four CD4+ subsets.

CDR3 size: 15 residues. The V and J ends lost 3 bases and 7 bases respectively, with 16 bases between them. The germline V gene encodes CDR1 KGHSH and CDR2 LQKENI. In this sample, this clone turned up a few times. No antigen is known for it. Expressed TCRB transcripts were sequenced because the isolated RNA had all been reverse transcribed beforehand. Data came from immunoSEQ multiplex PCR; TCRdb stores just in-frame clones and leaves some out. The sample shows about 45,000 clones, about 66% of them seen only once. Sequencing was carried out using Tregs from blood. This receptor was taken from a young woman with type 1 diabetes. The V gene is TRBV18, the J gene TRBJ1-5; D is perhaps TRBD1 (6 bases). This CDR3 is CASSPQQGTGQPQHF. CDR3 nucleotides: TGTGCCAGCTCACCCCAACAGGGAACCGGGCAGCCCCAGCATTTT. The entire variable domain, with the rest obtained from reference TRBV18 and TRBJ1-5, is as follows: NAGVMQNPRHLVRRRGQEARLRCSPMKGHSHVYWYRQLPEEGLKFMVYLQKENIIDESGMPKERFSAEFPKEGPSILRIQQVVRGDSAAYFCASSPQQGTGQPQHFGDGTRLSIL.